This T cell receptor beta chain was retrieved from a study of cytomegalovirus exposure and HLA in healthy donors. Worth noting for this clone: Its antigen is undetermined.

Study-wide findings and caveats: Associated with HLA alleles at 0.05 false discovery rate in a later analysis were some 16,000 TCR beta sequences. Later on, analysis showed that most CMV-associated TCR beta chains appeared to be HLA-restricted.

Healthy bone marrow donors made up the donors. Germline V gene lookup returns CDR1 SGHAT and CDR2 FQNNGV. This CDR3 region has 13 residues. V lost 2 bases and J 1 base, leaving 5 bases between the germline ends. 60 Vbeta and 13 Jbeta primers were used in PCR. The assay was immunoSEQ multiplex PCR, and TCRdb's table has in-frame clones only and misses some. Of 110,000 or so clones in the sample, 70% to 85% were seen once. The TCR sequence derives from a woman between 18 and 30 years old in good health and CMV-seronegative. V and J are TRBV11-2 and TRBJ1-1, with D uncertain. Sequenced: PBMCs. CDR3 nucleotides: TGTGCCAGCAGCTTACAACAGAACACTGAAGCTTTCTTT. This encodes CASSLQQNTEAFF.